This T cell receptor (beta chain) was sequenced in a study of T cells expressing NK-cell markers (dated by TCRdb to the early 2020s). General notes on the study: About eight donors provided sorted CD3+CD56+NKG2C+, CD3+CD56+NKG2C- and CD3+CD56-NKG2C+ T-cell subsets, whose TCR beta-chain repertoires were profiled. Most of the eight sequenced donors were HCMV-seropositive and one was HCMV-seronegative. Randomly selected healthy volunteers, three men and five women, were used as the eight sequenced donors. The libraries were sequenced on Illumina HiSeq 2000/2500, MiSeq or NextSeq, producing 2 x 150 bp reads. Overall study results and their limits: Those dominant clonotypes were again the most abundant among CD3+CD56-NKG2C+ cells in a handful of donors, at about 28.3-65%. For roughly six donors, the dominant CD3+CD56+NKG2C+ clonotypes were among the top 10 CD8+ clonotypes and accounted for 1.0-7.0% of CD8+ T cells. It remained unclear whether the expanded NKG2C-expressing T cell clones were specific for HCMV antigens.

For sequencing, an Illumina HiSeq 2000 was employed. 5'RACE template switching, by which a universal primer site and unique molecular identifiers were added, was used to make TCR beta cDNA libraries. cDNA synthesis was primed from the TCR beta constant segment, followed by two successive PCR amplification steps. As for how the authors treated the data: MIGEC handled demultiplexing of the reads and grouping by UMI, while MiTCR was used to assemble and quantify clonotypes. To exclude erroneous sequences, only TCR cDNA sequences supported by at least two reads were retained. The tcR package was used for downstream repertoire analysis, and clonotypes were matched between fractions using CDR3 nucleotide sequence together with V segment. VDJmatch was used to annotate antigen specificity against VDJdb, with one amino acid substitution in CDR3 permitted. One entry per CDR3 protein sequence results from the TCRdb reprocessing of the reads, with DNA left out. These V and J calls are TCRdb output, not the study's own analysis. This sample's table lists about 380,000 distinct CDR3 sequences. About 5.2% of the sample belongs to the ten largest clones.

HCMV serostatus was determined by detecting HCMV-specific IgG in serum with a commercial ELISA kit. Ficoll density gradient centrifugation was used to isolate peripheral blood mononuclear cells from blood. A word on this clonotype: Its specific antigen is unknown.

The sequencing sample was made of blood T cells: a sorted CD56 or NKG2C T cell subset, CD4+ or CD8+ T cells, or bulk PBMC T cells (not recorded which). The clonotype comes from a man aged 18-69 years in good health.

The CDR3 reads as follows: CASQLVGFWYF. The chain is assembled from TRBV6-1 and TRBJ2-7. CDR1 MNHNS and CDR2 SASEGT were looked up in the germline V gene. The cysteine opens and the phenylalanine closes a CDR3 of 11 amino acids. Only the protein sequence is given.